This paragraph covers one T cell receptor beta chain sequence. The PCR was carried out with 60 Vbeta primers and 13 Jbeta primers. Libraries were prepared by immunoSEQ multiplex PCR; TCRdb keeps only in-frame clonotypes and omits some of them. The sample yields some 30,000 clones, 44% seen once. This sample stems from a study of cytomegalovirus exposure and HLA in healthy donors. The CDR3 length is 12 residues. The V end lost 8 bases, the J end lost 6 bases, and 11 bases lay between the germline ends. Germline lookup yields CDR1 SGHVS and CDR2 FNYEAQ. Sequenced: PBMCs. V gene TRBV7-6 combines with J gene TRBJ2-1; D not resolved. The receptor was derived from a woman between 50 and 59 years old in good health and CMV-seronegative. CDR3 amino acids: CASAHPGNEQFF. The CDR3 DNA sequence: TGTGCCAGCGCTCACCCCGGCAATGAGCAGTTCTTC.